These 14 T cell receptor beta chains share one sample of origin, sequenced in a study of CD8 T cells in Susac syndrome. After extraction with the RNeasy kit, roughly 0.45 to 1 ug of the RNA was reverse transcribed using random hexamers. TCRdb redid the calling of the immunoSEQ multiplex PCR reads with MiXCR, one entry per CDR3 protein. This sample yields 350,000 to 550,000 distinct CDR3 sequences, of which approximately 85% are seen a single time; about 0.1% belongs to the top ten. Sequencing was done on a sample of CD8+ T cells from PBMCs. Receptors were obtained from a human donor with multiple sclerosis.

The J gene is TRBJ2-3, the V gene TRBV6-6, with D uncertain. The V gene's germline CDR1 is MNHNY and CDR2 SVGAGI (reference sequence). The V and J ends lost 7 bases and 6 bases respectively, with 14 bases between them. The CDR3 runs 13 residues. Here the CDR3 DNA reads TGTGCCAGCACCTACCCTGGGTCGGATACGCAGTATTTT. Protein: CASTYPGSDTQYF.

V usage is TRBV28 and J usage is TRBJ1-1; D uncertain. V lost 3 bases to trimming and J lost 3 bases, with 17 bases between them. The CDR3 consists of 16 residues. The germline gives CDR1 MDHEN, CDR2 SYDVKM. The CDR3 sequence: CASSFPLRGRHTEAFF. Here the CDR3 DNA reads TGTGCCAGCAGTTTCCCCCTCCGAGGACGGCACACTGAAGCTTTCTTT.

The chain carries TRBV4-1 and TRBJ2-5, with D uncertain. CDR1 and CDR2 (germline): MGHRA, YSYEKL. Trimming cost V 0 bases and J 2 bases, with 7 bases left between them. The CDR3 is made up of 14 amino acids. For the CDR3, the DNA is TGCGCCAGCAGCCAAGATAACGTACAAGAGACCCAGTACTTC. It codes for CASSQDNVQETQYF.

This clonotype was seen a single time. The junction and the germline gene differ at one end; a read error may be behind it. The J gene is TRBJ2-4, the V gene TRBV29-1; 9 bases line up with TRBD1. This CDR3 spans 13 amino acids. CDR1 is SQVTM, CDR2 ANQGSEA, per germline. CDR3 nucleotides: TGCAGCGTTGAAGGGGAGGTGGGACAGGGAAAAGACTTC. This gives the protein CSVEGEVGQGKDF. Combining the CDR3 with reference TRBV29-1 and TRBJ2-4 gives the whole variable domain SAVISQKPSRDICQRGTSLTIQCQVDSQVTMMFWYRQQPGQSLTLIATANQGSEATYESGFVIDKFPISRPNLTFSTLTVSNMSPEDSSIYLCSVEGEVGQGKDFGAGTRLSVL.

The CDR3 DNA follows: TGTGCCAGCAGCTTAGCGGGCGGGGGGGCAGATACGCAGTATTTT. This sequence encodes CASSLAGGGADTQYF. The chain carries TRBV7-6 and TRBJ2-3; 9 bases line up with TRBD2. This CDR3 spans 15 amino acids. The V and J ends lost 0 bases and 4 bases, in that order; junction bases with no gene match: 2. CDR1 and CDR2 from the germline V gene are SGHVS and FNYEAQ.

This chain joins TRBV5-5 and TRBJ2-1, with 8 nucleotides matching TRBD1. CDR1 is SGHKS and CDR2 is YYEKEE in the germline V gene (reference sequence). Trimming at V came to 4 bases and at J to 4 bases, leaving 10 bases not matched to a gene. The CDR3 has 16 amino acids. CDR3 DNA: TGTGCCAGCAGCCGAGAGGACGGGACAGGTTACAATGAGCAGTTCTTC. It is translated as CASSREDGTGYNEQFF.

The chain couples TRBV6-5 to TRBJ2-2; D is possibly TRBD1 (5 bases). The germline gives CDR1 MNHEY, CDR2 SVGAGI. V was cut by 2 bases and J by 4 bases, with 8 bases left in between. The CDR3 is made up of 14 amino acids. CDR3 residues: CASSYRTPTGELFF. CDR3 sequence (DNA): TGTGCCAGCAGTTACAGGACACCCACCGGGGAGCTGTTTTTT.

The chain is built from TRBV29-1 and TRBJ2-7; 8 positions match TRBD1. CDR3 length equals 13 residues. Germline loops: CDR1 SQVTM, CDR2 ANQGSEA. The DNA of the CDR3 is TGCAGTACCCGGACAGGGAATTCCTACGAGCAGTACTTC. Translating gives CSTRTGNSYEQYF.

The gene calls are TRBV28 and TRBJ2-7; TRBD2 aligns across 8 bases. This CDR3 spans 13 amino acids. CDR1 MDHEN and CDR2 SYDVKM come from the germline V gene. The ends lost 8 bases at V and 2 bases at J; junction bases unmatched: 5. The CDR3 sequence: CASLLAGTYEQYF. DNA of the CDR3: TGTGCCAGCCTGCTAGCGGGCACCTACGAGCAGTACTTC.

This clonotype was recorded once. The chain recombines TRBV14 with TRBJ1-4; D is unresolved. The CDR3 contains 13 residues. Trimming stripped 4 bases from V and 5 bases from J, with 8 bases between. Germline-derived CDR1 and CDR2 are SGHDN and FVKESK. CDR3 in amino acids: CASSPRMNEKLFF. The CDR3 DNA is TGTGCCAGCAGCCCACGGATGAATGAAAAACTGTTTTTT.

This clonotype occurred once. The chain recombines TRBV27 with TRBJ1-2, with D unresolved. Germline values: CDR1 MNHEY, CDR2 SMNVEV (reference sequence). V was trimmed by 7 bases and J by 8 bases, leaving 23 bases between them. The CDR3 loop spans 15 amino acids. In DNA, the CDR3 is TGTGCCAGCACCCCCCTGGTGGGCAGCGGAGTAGGCTACACCTTC. Translated: CASTPLVGSGVGYTF.

This clonotype appeared once. The CDR3 spells CASSEPGDEGVNYGYTF. The DNA of the CDR3 is TGTGCCAGCAGCGAGCCGGGGGATGAGGGCGTTAACTATGGCTACACCTTC. This chain connects TRBV9 to TRBJ1-2; TRBD1 might be the D (5 bases). Trimming took 3 bases from V and 1 from J, leaving 19 bases between them. Germline loops: CDR1 SGDLS, CDR2 YYNGEE. The CDR3 length is 17 residues.

CDR3 sequence reads: CASSYLDGPYEQYF. The CDR3 coding sequence is TGTGCCAGCAGTTACTTGGACGGACCCTACGAGCAGTACTTC. The V call is TRBV27, the J call TRBJ2-7; D remains unclear. Trimming pared 4 bases from V and 2 bases from J, leaving 12 bases between. The CDR3 contains 14 residues. CDR1 is MNHEY, CDR2 SMNVEV, per germline (reference sequence).

The chain recombines TRBV5-6 with TRBJ2-1; the match to TRBD2 covers 14 bases. CDR3 length equals 19 residues. Germline V lookup: CDR1 SGHDT, CDR2 YYEEEE. V was pared by 4 bases and J by 0 bases, with 9 bases of the junction left unmatched. CDR3 DNA sequence: TGTGCCAGCAGCCCGGGACTAGCGGGAGTTTCAAGCTCCTACAATGAGCAGTTCTTC. Translation: CASSPGLAGVSSSYNEQFF.